This T cell receptor beta chain was sequenced during a study of blood T cell repertoires in COVID-19 (dated by TCRdb to about 2020). About the study as a whole: Collaborator samples came from the United States, Italy and Spain and covered acute and convalescent phases of COVID-19. The material from the prospective study consisted of cDNA or gDNA derived from T cells, B-cell-depleted T cells, or PBMCs. Deeply sampled blood TCRbeta repertoires from subjects exposed to, actively infected with, or recovered from COVID-19 were included in the dataset. The repertoires were made available in a free public database intended to serve as a resource for research on the immune response to SARS-CoV-2. Samples were obtained from the ongoing ImmuneRACE study (first 160 participants) and from over 1,000 subjects provided by 6 global collaborators. Nearly every sample came with metadata listing a de-identified subject ID, COVID-19 status, age in years and sex. Where HLA class I and class II types were available, the types were taken from metadata supplied by the sample provider, not from assay-based typing.

What the study reported, not specific to this receptor: How much clinical and demographic metadata was included differed by source and by participant, and the metadata was provided uncurated.

The collaborating institutions used their own protocols to collect whole blood in K2EDTA tubes. Collaborator samples were shipped for TCRbeta analysis as frozen whole blood, isolated PBMCs, or DNA extracted from either sample type. As to this clone: Its antigen remains unidentified. Base quality data are lacking; no much larger clone is found one base away.

TCRbeta CDR3 regions were amplified from genomic DNA using the immunoSEQ Assay, a bias-controlled multiplex PCR. The original pipeline was this. The number of nucleated cells in each sample was estimated from the amplification of reference gene primers within the assay. Sequence reads were collapsed and filtered to measure the absolute abundance of every unique TCRbeta CDR3 rearrangement. For each sample, productive Simpson clonality was calculated as the square root of Simpson's diversity index over productive rearrangements. The table was pulled from immuneACCESS by TCRdb, which kept in-frame rearrangements only. Such tables lose some clones; where checked, under half of the loss comes from unresolved V genes, and the rest has no known cause. That table supplies the V and J calls and clone size; D and trimming were determined from the DNA. This sample comprises 60,000 to 75,000 clones, roughly four fifths of them detected only once. In total, the top ten clones hold approximately 6.8% of the sample.

This receptor was taken from a woman in her forties or fifties with active or convalescent COVID-19. The source material was peripheral blood.

This receptor carries the CDR3 CASSQGYREGSPLHF. DNA sequence: TGCGCCAGCAGCCAAGGCTACAGGGAAGGCTCACCCCTCCACTTT. Here the chain combines TRBV4-3 and TRBJ1-6; perhaps TRBD1 is the D gene, with 6 bases matching. Taken from cysteine to phenylalanine, the CDR3 has 15 residues. Only CDR3 DNA remains: 45 bases, in frame from the first base. Taken from the germline V gene, the CDR1 and CDR2 loops are LGHNA and YSLEER. Trimming at the junction amounts to 1 base on V and 10 bases on J, and the germline ends lie 14 bases apart.